The rows below give T cell receptor beta chains drawn from one sample of a study of shared clonotypes between healthy human individuals. Repertoires were generated with immunoSEQ multiplex PCR, while TCRdb's copy carries only in-frame clones and drops some. The sample yields roughly 2.5 million clones, more than 80% seen once. Material: naive CD4+ T cells sorted from blood. These receptors all stem from a man aged 18 to 30 in good health. Both conserved end residues are part of each CDR3. A D gene is named only where the DNA matches it firmly.

V	J	D	CDR3
TRBV2	TRBJ2-3	TRBD2	CASRSRLASDTQYF
TRBV18	TRBJ2-7	TRBD1	CASSSAGQGNVYEQYF
TRBV18	TRBJ1-3	-	CASSSDSGNTIYF
TRBV18	TRBJ2-7	TRBD1	CASSLMTSGTGRFEQYF
TRBV5-1	TRBJ1-2	-	CASSADNYNYGYTF
TRBV5-1	TRBJ2-7	-	CASSLGSTTSYEQYF
TRBV27	TRBJ1-6	-	CASSLPGGAASPLHF
TRBV18	TRBJ2-7	TRBD1	CASSRDRGPSDEQYF
TRBV23-1	TRBJ1-2	-	CASSQGKFYGYTF
TRBV19	TRBJ2-7	TRBD1	CASSTTGASYEQYF
TRBV5-1	TRBJ2-2	-	CASSFRTGGTGELFF
TRBV6-1	TRBJ2-7	-	CASSEGETGFYEQYF
TRBV6-1	TRBJ1-5	-	CASRGLGDGQPQHF
TRBV10-1	TRBJ1-1	-	CASSLDTEAFF
TRBV5-1	TRBJ2-7	TRBD1	CASSIGQVSYEQYF
TRBV11-2	TRBJ2-6	-	CASSTIGSGANVLTF
TRBV18	TRBJ2-1	-	CASSPPGRGGNEQFF
TRBV5-1	TRBJ2-7	-	CASSLWGSSYEQYF
TRBV5-4	TRBJ2-7	TRBD1	CASSSQGSSYEQYF
TRBV6-1	TRBJ2-7	-	CASSEARGYEQYF
TRBV5-1	TRBJ2-3	-	CASSWGGAGLDTQYF
TRBV7-9	TRBJ1-6	TRBD1	CASSSRDRDNSPLHF
TRBV10-3	TRBJ2-7	TRBD2	CAISSVAGGPGEQYF